This passage covers 12 T cell receptor beta chains from one sample sequenced in a study of T cells expressing NK-cell markers (dated by TCRdb to about 2020). Library preparation used 5' RACE. Sequencing used an Illumina HiSeq 2000. One entry per CDR3 protein sequence results from the TCRdb reprocessing of the reads, with DNA left out. The sample's clone listing holds approximately 550,000 distinct CDR3 sequences. The ten largest account for approximately 3.6% of the sample. Sequenced input: blood T cells: a sorted CD56 or NKG2C T cell subset, CD4+ or CD8+ T cells, or bulk PBMC T cells (not recorded which). The source is a young man in good health. Donor details come from another sample of the same person, matched by shared clones.

The chain links TRBV5-1 to TRBJ2-2; there is no DNA to check the TCRdb D call of TRBD1. The CDR3 length is 15 residues. Per the germline V gene, CDR1 is SGHRS and CDR2 is YFSETQ. CDR3 region: CASSQPGTNTGELFF.

This chain uses TRBV12-3 or TRBV12-4 with TRBJ1-1; the TRBD1 assignment by TCRdb is unverifiable without DNA. The CDR3 contains 17 residues. The CDR3: CASSWRGQSLVNTEAFF.

The chain joins TRBV20-1 to TRBJ2-1; TCRdb reports TRBD1, a call that lacks DNA to check it against. This CDR3 is 14 amino acids long. CDR1 and CDR2 from the germline V gene are DFQATT and SNEGSKA (reference sequence). CDR3 residues: CSATLTGGSVGGFF.

The chain couples TRBV4-3 to TRBJ2-3. Germline V gene sequence: CDR1 LGHNA, CDR2 YSLEER. The CDR3 consists of 15 residues. CDR3 in amino acids: CASSQDQRGTDTQYF.

CDR3 loop: CASSAGTSSTDTQYF. The rearrangement joins TRBV10-1 to TRBJ2-3; TCRdb's D call of TRBD1 is untestable without DNA. CDR3 length equals 15 residues. Germline values: CDR1 WNHNN, CDR2 SYGVQD (reference sequence).

The genes are TRBV7-2 and TRBJ2-5. This CDR3 comprises 15 residues. Germline CDR1 is SGHTA and CDR2 is FQGNSA. The chain's CDR3 is CASSLPMSRLETQYF. Full variable domain (remainder filled in from reference TRBV7-2 and TRBJ2-5): GAGVSQSPSNKVTEKGKDVELRCDPISGHTALYWYRQSLGQGLEFLIYFQGNSAPDKSGLPSDRFSAERTGGSVSTLTIQRTQQEDSAVYLCASSLPMSRLETQYFGPGTRLLVL.

The rearrangement joins TRBV28 to TRBJ2-3; TCRdb outputs TRBD2, but without DNA this stays unchecked. Germline CDR1 reads MDHEN; CDR2 reads SYDVKM. CDR3 length equals 17 residues. Here the CDR3 reads CASSPLGTRRNTDTQYF.

The chain joins TRBV24-1 to TRBJ2-5; lacking DNA, the TRBD2 call made by TCRdb goes unchecked. CDR3 length: 14 residues. CDR1 KGHDR and CDR2 SFDVKD come from the germline V gene. The CDR3 is CATSRGLAGETQYF.

The CDR3 protein is CASSFGQRATYEQYF. The chain has TRBV5-8 and TRBJ2-7; TCRdb names TRBD2, which stays unverified in the absence of DNA. Germline assignment: CDR1 SGHTS and CDR2 YDEGEE. The CDR3 covers 15 residues.

This chain joins TRBV5-1 and TRBJ2-3; TCRdb proposes TRBD2, but this gene call is untestable without DNA. CDR1 is SGHRS, CDR2 YFSETQ, per germline. The CDR3 runs to 14 residues. CDR3 sequence: CASSPGHGRDTQYF.

CDR3 loop: CASSPVGRPGASGSKDEQFF. V and J are TRBV12-3 or TRBV12-4 and TRBJ2-1; lacking DNA, the TRBD2 call made by TCRdb goes unchecked. The CDR3 has 20 amino acids.

The chain links TRBV29-1 to TRBJ2-4; as DNA is missing, the TRBD1 call by TCRdb cannot be tested. The CDR3 consists of 14 residues. Per germline, CDR1 SQVTM and CDR2 ANQGSEA. CDR3 sequence: CSVRGQLAKNIQYF.